This TCR beta chain was profiled in a study of persistence of HIV-infected CD4 T cells. Overlapping HIV-1 Gag 15-mer peptides at 1 ug per peptide per mL were used. Sorting of responding CD4+ T cells relied on upregulated CD40 ligand together with CD69. This was the immunoSEQ version 4 assay in survey mode. The table came from immunoSEQ multiplex PCR; TCRdb's copy has only in-frame clones and leaves some out. This table holds some 30,000 clones, roughly 70% found once. Trimming pared 1 base from V and 6 bases from J, leaving 12 bases between. Germline loops: CDR1 MNHEY, CDR2 SVGAGI. The CDR3 loop spans 15 amino acids. As concerns this clone: Its antigen is undetermined.

The material sequenced was CD4+ T cells sorted from PBMCs after approximately 20-hour stimulation, taken from a patient who received antiretroviral therapy. This chain connects TRBV6-5 to TRBJ2-2; no clear D gene. This sequence originates from an adult man with HIV who was CMV-seropositive. As DNA, the CDR3 is TGTGCCAGCAGTTACTTATCGATAGGGTCCGGGGAGCTGTTTTTT. Its translation is CASSYLSIGSGELFF.